The 22 T cell receptor beta chains presented below share a single source sample, sequenced in a study of CD8 T cells in ankylosing spondylitis. Antigen specificity for these receptors is unknown. TCRdb re-analysed the 5' RACE reads in MiXCR, keeping a single row per CDR3 protein. The sample has around 540,000 distinct CDR3 sequences, over 9.5% seen once. Notes on the study in general: Fewer than ten highly homologous variants made up a TCR beta motif that seemed to typify ankylosing spondylitis blood.

The source material was blood, either unsorted or a sorted T cell fraction (not recorded which). The receptors come from a male donor with ankylosing spondylitis.

The chain uses TRBV11-2 and TRBJ2-6; D gene unclear. V lost 7 bases, J lost 3 bases, and 7 bases lay in between. This CDR3 comprises 13 residues. The germline CDR1 and CDR2 sequences are SGHAT and FQNNGV. DNA for the CDR3: TGTGCCAGCACCTCTATTGGGGCCAACGTCCTGACTTTC. Protein product: CASTSIGANVLTF.

The V and J genes are TRBV27 and TRBJ2-7; D might be TRBD2 (6 bases). Trimming left V 4 bases short and J 0 bases short, with 16 bases between. The CDR3 length is 16 residues. Germline V gene data show CDR1 as MNHEY and CDR2 as SMNVEV (reference sequence). The CDR3 reads CASSSRAGPSSYEQYF. CDR3 DNA: TGTGCCAGCAGTTCCCGAGCGGGCCCAAGCTCCTACGAGCAGTACTTC.

In its sample, this clonotype was seen many times. The CDR3 reads CASSPPGVETQYF. The CDR3 DNA follows: TGTGCCAGCAGCCCTCCCGGGGTAGAGACCCAGTACTTC. The genes are TRBV11-3 and TRBJ2-5; the D gene is possibly TRBD2 (5 bases). The CDR3 has 13 amino acids. CDR1 and CDR2 from the germline V gene are SGHNT and YENEEA. Trimming took 5 bases from V and 4 from J, leaving 11 bases between them.

This sequence joins TRBV20-1 and TRBJ1-2; 9 nucleotides align to TRBD1. With 5 bases clipped from V and 6 bases from J, the junction kept 10 bases outside the gene matches. Germline V gene sequence: CDR1 DFQATT, CDR2 SNEGSKA (reference sequence). This CDR3 comprises 14 residues. This chain's CDR3 is CSASPSDRGDGYTF. The CDR3 DNA follows: TGCAGTGCTTCCCCCTCCGACAGGGGGGATGGCTACACCTTC.

This clonotype was observed at least ten times. The rearrangement joins TRBV20-1 to TRBJ2-3; TRBD2 matches 12 bases. J was trimmed by 3 bases and V by 6 bases; bases with no gene match: 1. The CDR3 loop spans 13 amino acids. Germline V gives CDR1 DFQATT, CDR2 SNEGSKA (reference sequence). The CDR3 coding sequence is TGCAGTGCAGGACTAGCGGGAACAGATACGCAGTATTTT. Its translation: CSAGLAGTDTQYF.

This clonotype was detected ten times or more. This chain links TRBV7-2 with TRBJ2-1; D is unclear. There are 13 residues in the CDR3. V was clipped by 2 bases and J by 5 bases, with 7 bases between them. Germline V gene data show CDR1 as SGHTA and CDR2 as FQGNSA. CDR3 protein: CASSLSRNNEQFF. DNA for the CDR3: TGTGCCAGCAGCTTAAGTAGGAACAATGAGCAGTTCTTC. The full variable domain, with the rest looked up from reference TRBV7-2 and TRBJ2-1, is GAGVSQSPSNKVTEKGKDVELRCDPISGHTALYWYRQSLGQGLEFLIYFQGNSAPDKSGLPSDRFSAERTGGSVSTLTIQRTQQEDSAVYLCASSLSRNNEQFFGPGTRLTVL.

In this sample, this clonotype turned up a few times. The chain links TRBV18 to TRBJ2-3; D is perhaps TRBD2 (6 bases). V was cut by 4 bases and J by 0 bases, with 17 bases left in between. The CDR3 contains 17 residues. Germline V lookup: CDR1 KGHSH, CDR2 LQKENI. In nucleotides, the CDR3 is TGTGCCAGCTCACGAACGACTCTAGCGCAAAGCACAGATACGCAGTATTTT. Its protein is CASSRTTLAQSTDTQYF.

This clonotype was counted only a few times. CDR3 sequence reads: CASSLGLAGVDQETQYF. CDR3 DNA sequence: TGTGCCAGCAGCTTAGGACTAGCGGGAGTCGATCAAGAGACCCAGTACTTC. The J gene is TRBJ2-5, the V gene TRBV7-2; 12 bases match TRBD2. Germline CDR1 is SGHTA and CDR2 is FQGNSA. V lost 1 base, J lost 2 bases, and 5 bases stayed unmatched. This CDR3 comprises 17 residues.

This clonotype showed up just a few times. V usage is TRBV5-1 and J usage is TRBJ2-1; 11 bases are shared with TRBD2. V lost 4 bases to trimming and J lost 4 bases; unmatched junction nucleotides: 7. Germline values: CDR1 SGHRS, CDR2 YFSETQ. The length of the CDR3 is 16 residues. The CDR3 spells CASSPQLAGAYNEQFF. CDR3 coding DNA: TGCGCCAGCAGCCCCCAACTAGCGGGGGCTTACAATGAGCAGTTCTTC.

This chain joins TRBV6-1 and TRBJ2-3; 7 bases are a match to TRBD2. The trim removed 6 bases at V and 6 bases at J, leaving 6 bases unmatched. Germline loops: CDR1 MNHNS, CDR2 SASEGT. The CDR3 extends over 13 amino acids. CDR3: CASRRLAVDTQYF. The CDR3 region has the DNA TGTGCCAGCAGGCGGCTAGCGGTGGATACGCAGTATTTT.

This clonotype showed up just a few times. V usage is TRBV24-1 and J usage is TRBJ2-1, with 11 bases that match TRBD1. V lost 8 bases, J lost 5 bases, and 7 bases stayed unmatched. This CDR3 contains 15 residues. Germline-derived CDR1 and CDR2 are KGHDR and SFDVKD. CDR3 sequence: CATNLGQGADNEQFF. As DNA, the CDR3 is TGTGCCACCAACCTAGGACAGGGGGCCGACAATGAGCAGTTCTTC.

This clonotype was seen a few times. V and J are TRBV7-9 and TRBJ1-1; 10 bases are a match to TRBD1. V gave up 4 bases and J gave up 6 bases; unmatched junction bases: 8. The CDR3 has 15 residues. Germline assignment: CDR1 SEHNR and CDR2 FQNEAQ (reference sequence). CDR3 amino acids: CASSYYGQGVAEAFF. CDR3 nucleotide sequence: TGTGCCAGCAGCTATTACGGACAGGGGGTCGCTGAAGCTTTCTTT.

The chain links TRBV7-2 to TRBJ2-7, with TRBD1 matching 9 bases. The CDR3 runs 13 residues. With 5 bases clipped from V and 7 bases from J, the junction kept 6 bases outside the gene matches. Germline loops: CDR1 SGHTA, CDR2 FQGNSA. CDR3 sequence reads: CASSLGQGREQYF. In nucleotides, the CDR3 is TGTGCCAGCAGCCTGGGACAGGGACGGGAGCAGTACTTC.

This clonotype was counted a few times. The junction shows a germline mismatch at one end, possibly a read error. The chain recombines TRBV18 with TRBJ2-1; 9 bases map to TRBD2. Germline V gene lookup returns CDR1 KGHSH and CDR2 LQKENI. CDR3 length: 15 residues. This CDR3 is CGSSTRAGGLDEQFF. Here the CDR3 DNA reads TGTGGCAGCTCAACTAGAGCGGGAGGTCTGGATGAGCAGTTCTTC. Full variable domain (rest looked up from reference TRBV18 and TRBJ2-1): NAGVMQNPRHLVRRRGQEARLRCSPMKGHSHVYWYRQLPEEGLKFMVYLQKENIIDESGMPKERFSAEFPKEGPSILRIQQVVRGDSAAYFCGSSTRAGGLDEQFFGPGTRLTVL.

The chain recombines TRBV5-1 with TRBJ2-1; 11 bases agree with TRBD2. The CDR3 is 18 amino acids. The V and J ends lost 6 bases and 0 bases, in that order; junction bases with no gene match: 11. Per germline, CDR1 SGHRS and CDR2 YFSETQ. The CDR3 coding sequence is TGCGCCAGCACCGCGAGGCTAGCGGGGGGAAGCTCCTACAATGAGCAGTTCTTC. This gives the protein CASTARLAGGSSYNEQFF.

This clonotype was seen a few times. V usage is TRBV20-1 and J usage is TRBJ2-3; TRBD2 agrees at 9 bases. CDR1 is DFQATT, CDR2 SNEGSKA, per germline (reference sequence). J was trimmed by 0 bases and V by 6 bases; bases with no gene match: 7. This CDR3 is 15 amino acids long. The CDR3 sequence is CSAISGRGSTDTQYF. For the CDR3, the DNA is TGCAGTGCCATTAGCGGGAGAGGGAGCACAGATACGCAGTATTTT.

This clonotype was seen many times. CDR3 bases: TGTGCCAGCAGCGATGCTAAGGGCCTAGCGGGAGAAGCAGATACGCAGTATTTT. Protein: CASSDAKGLAGEADTQYF. The V call is TRBV9, the J call TRBJ2-3; TRBD2 agrees at 10 bases. After removal of 3 bases from V and 4 bases from J, the junction contained 14 bases not matched to a gene. Germline loops: CDR1 SGDLS, CDR2 YYNGEE. This CDR3 comprises 18 residues. Full variable domain (outside the CDR3, taken from reference TRBV9 and TRBJ2-3): DSGVTQTPKHLITATGQRVTLRCSPRSGDLSVYWYQQSLDQGLQFLIQYYNGEERAKGNILERFSAQQFPDLHSELNLSSLELGDSALYFCASSDAKGLAGEADTQYFGPGTRLTVL.

This clonotype was seen many times. The chain recombines TRBV5-5 with TRBJ2-3; either TRBD1 or TRBD2 may supply D (5 bases each). Trimming cost V 4 bases and J 3 bases, with 12 bases left between them. CDR1 and CDR2 (germline): SGHKS, YYEKEE (reference sequence). The CDR3 covers 14 residues. For the CDR3, the DNA is TGTGCCAGCAGCCCCGGGGCCGCGACAGATACGCAGTATTTT. Its translation: CASSPGAATDTQYF. Using reference TRBV5-5 and TRBJ2-3 for the parts outside the CDR3, the full variable domain is DAGVTQSPTHLIKTRGQQVTLRCSPISGHKSVSWYQQVLGQGPQFIFQYYEKEERGRGNFPDRFSARQFPNYSSELNVNALLLGDSALYLCASSPGAATDTQYFGPGTRLTVL.

This clonotype was seen a handful of times. CDR3 loop: CASSQGLAEYNEQFF. The CDR3 coding sequence is TGTGCCAGCAGCCAAGGACTAGCGGAATACAATGAGCAGTTCTTC. V is TRBV3-1 and J is TRBJ2-1; 9 nucleotides agree with TRBD2. Germline CDR1 LGHDT, CDR2 YNNKEL (reference sequence). CDR3 length: 15 residues. After removal of 1 base from V and 4 bases from J, the junction contained 2 bases not matched to a gene.

The chain recombines TRBV11-2 with TRBJ2-1, with a possible D match to TRBD2 (6 bases). Germline CDR1 SGHAT, CDR2 FQNNGV. Trimming cost V 4 bases and J 6 bases, with 19 bases left between them. The CDR3 sequence is 16 residues long. CDR3 loop: CASSSRLARGSNEQFF. For the CDR3, the DNA is TGTGCCAGCAGCTCCCGACTTGCGCGGGGCTCCAATGAGCAGTTCTTC.

This clonotype was seen repeatedly, ten times or more. This chain joins TRBV7-6 and TRBJ2-5; D is unresolved. Trimming pared 2 bases from V and 3 bases from J, leaving 4 bases between. The CDR3 has 12 amino acids. Looked up from germline, CDR1 is SGHVS and CDR2 is FNYEAQ. The CDR3 region has the DNA TGTGCCAGCAGCTTAATAGAAGAGACCCAGTACTTC. Encoded protein: CASSLIEETQYF.

This chain joins TRBV18 and TRBJ1-3; TRBD1 matches 7 bases. Germline V gene data show CDR1 as KGHSH and CDR2 as LQKENI. The CDR3 consists of 17 residues. Trimming removed 2 bases from V and 2 bases from J; junction bases left unmatched: 9. The CDR3 sequence is CASSPTMTGSAGNTIYF. In nucleotides, the CDR3 is TGTGCCAGCTCACCAACAATGACAGGGAGTGCTGGAAACACCATATATTTT. The full variable domain, completed using reference TRBV18 and TRBJ1-3, is NAGVMQNPRHLVRRRGQEARLRCSPMKGHSHVYWYRQLPEEGLKFMVYLQKENIIDESGMPKERFSAEFPKEGPSILRIQQVVRGDSAAYFCASSPTMTGSAGNTIYFGEGSWLTVV.